In its sample, the clone carrying this T cell receptor beta chain was seen many times. Antigen unknown. The data are from a study of CD8 T cells in ankylosing spondylitis. TCRdb passed the 5' RACE reads through MiXCR, listing each CDR3 protein once. The table has some 15,000 distinct CDR3 sequences, around 8% seen once; the top ten hold about a third. The length of the CDR3 is 16 residues. The germline CDR1 and CDR2 sequences are MDHEN and SYDVKM. The ends lost 6 bases at V and 5 bases at J; junction bases unmatched: 13. Study-wide results and caveats: Some motif variants had been reported before (in reactive arthritis synovial fluid and blood). Disease-linked clones proved CD8+ and comparatively uncommon in peripheral blood. The study identified a TCR beta motif of under 10 highly homologous variants that appeared characteristic of ankylosing spondylitis blood.

Sequenced input: blood. This clonotype was obtained from a male donor with ankylosing spondylitis or in good health (not recorded which). This sequence joins TRBV28 and TRBJ2-5; TRBD2 matches 9 bases. The CDR3 region has the DNA TGTGCCAGCAGCACTACCGAGACTAGCGGCCGGGAGACCCAGTACTTC. Protein product: CASSTTETSGRETQYF.